Shown below are 12 T cell receptor beta chains from a single sample sequenced in a study of identifying expanded T cells in peripheral blood. Repertoires were generated with immunoSEQ multiplex PCR, while TCRdb's copy carries only in-frame clones and drops some. The repertoire holds 100,000 to 150,000 clones, with about 88% as singletons. Sequencing input: blood. These receptors were collected from a person aged 18 to 75 in good health.

In this sample, this clone turned up once. The genes are TRBV7-2 and TRBJ2-4, with D perhaps given as TRBD1 or TRBD2 (6 bases each). Germline V lookup: CDR1 SGHTA, CDR2 FQGNSA. V lost 5 bases and J 8 bases, leaving 13 bases between the germline ends. CDR3 size: 13 residues. CDR3 amino acids: CASSLDRRDIQYF. In nucleotides, the CDR3 is TGTGCCAGCAGCCTCGACAGGAGGGACATTCAGTACTTC.

CDR3: CAWSRWVSSYEQYF. The CDR3 bases are TGTGCCTGGAGCCGGTGGGTAAGCTCCTACGAGCAGTACTTC. The chain recombines TRBV30 with TRBJ2-7; D uncertain. The germline V and J ends were trimmed by 3 bases and 0 bases, with 12 bases remaining between them. CDR1 is GTSNPN, CDR2 SVGIG, per germline (reference sequence). The CDR3 contains 14 residues.

J is TRBJ2-3 and V is TRBV6-5; D is possibly TRBD1 or TRBD2 (5 bases each). CDR3 length: 15 residues. CDR1 is MNHEY and CDR2 is SVGAGI in the germline V gene. The ends were cut back, 1 base at V and 4 bases at J, with 12 bases in the middle. CDR3 in DNA: TGTGCCAGCAGTTACTTGGGGGTTGTCCCAGATACGCAGTATTTT. As protein: CASSYLGVVPDTQYF.

The CDR3 protein is CASSLLGTGGTEAFF. The CDR3 DNA reads as TGCGCCAGCAGCCTGCTTGGGACAGGGGGAACTGAAGCTTTCTTT. The chain joins TRBV5-1 to TRBJ1-1; 11 positions agree with TRBD1. The ends lost 4 bases at V and 5 bases at J; junction bases unmatched: 7. The CDR3 is 15 residues long. Germline CDR1 is SGHRS and CDR2 is YFSETQ.

The table lists this clone with a few counts. This chain uses TRBV4-2 with TRBJ1-3, with D perhaps matching TRBD1 (5 bases). Trimming left V 0 bases short and J 0 bases short, with 6 bases between. Germline values: CDR1 LGHNA, CDR2 YNFKEQ. The CDR3 is 15 residues long. The CDR3: CASSQDDSSGNTIYF. CDR3 bases: TGTGCCAGCAGCCAAGATGACAGCTCTGGAAACACCATATATTTT.

The table lists this clone with a few counts. The CDR3 coding sequence is TGTGCCAGTAGTAGAACAGGGCTCCAGCCCCAGCATTTT. It translates to CASSRTGLQPQHF. The V and J genes are TRBV19 and TRBJ1-5; tentative D call: TRBD1 (6 bases). The length of the CDR3 is 13 residues. Looked up from germline, CDR1 is LNHDA and CDR2 is SQIVND (reference sequence). Trimming left V 4 bases short and J 7 bases short, with 11 bases between. Drawing the rest from reference TRBV19 and TRBJ1-5, the complete variable domain is DGGITQSPKYLFRKEGQNVTLSCEQNLNHDAMYWYRQDPGQGLRLIYYSQIVNDFQKGDIAEGYSVSREKKESFPLTVTSAQKNPTAFYLCASSRTGLQPQHFGDGTRLSIL.

A few counts support this clone. J is TRBJ1-5 and V is TRBV19; D unresolved. The CDR3 totals 13 residues. Germline V gene data show CDR1 as LNHDA and CDR2 as SQIVND (reference sequence). Trimming stripped 6 bases from V and 5 bases from J, with 11 bases between. CDR3 in amino acids: CASREGLDQPQHF. The CDR3 nucleotides are TGTGCCAGTAGAGAGGGTTTGGATCAGCCCCAGCATTTT.

There are a few counts of this clone. The J gene is TRBJ1-5, the V gene TRBV18, with a weak D call TRBD1 (5 bases). V was cut by 1 base and J by 9 bases, with 16 bases left in between. Germline-derived CDR1 and CDR2 are KGHSH and LQKENI. The CDR3 has 15 residues. CDR3: CASSPRDSRMWPQHF. CDR3 sequence (DNA): TGTGCCAGCTCACCACGCGACAGTCGAATGTGGCCCCAGCATTTT.

The rearrangement links TRBV10-1 to TRBJ1-3; D not certain. The germline V gene has CDR1 WNHNN and CDR2 SYGVQD (reference sequence). Between the trimmed V and J ends, which lost 5 bases and 0 bases, there was a span of 5 bases. This CDR3 region has 13 residues. In DNA, the CDR3 is TGCGCCAGCAGTTCGAACTCTGGAAACACCATATATTTT. It is translated as CASSSNSGNTIYF.

J is TRBJ1-4 and V is TRBV28, with 7 positions matching TRBD1. CDR3 length: 15 amino acids. Germline values: CDR1 MDHEN, CDR2 SYDVKM. Unmatched junction bases numbered 6, after V lost 8 bases and J lost 0 bases. The CDR3 loop reads CASGAGGATNEKLFF. The CDR3 DNA sequence: TGTGCCAGCGGCGCAGGGGGAGCAACTAATGAAAAACTGTTTTTT.

The rearrangement links TRBV23-1 to TRBJ1-1; D is possibly TRBD1 (5 bases). TRBV23-1 is recorded as an ORF, its role being uncertain. V shed 2 bases and J shed 7 bases, with 8 bases lying between them. This CDR3 spans 12 amino acids. Here the CDR3 DNA reads TGCGCCAGCAGTCAAGGGACGGGTGAAGCTTTCTTT. Translated: CASSQGTGEAFF.

The V gene is TRBV6-5, the J gene TRBJ1-2; 9 nucleotides line up with TRBD1. J lost 5 bases, V lost 7 bases, and 11 bases had no gene match. Germline V gene lookup returns CDR1 MNHEY and CDR2 SVGAGI. The CDR3 has 15 amino acids. The CDR3 nucleotides are TGTGCCAGCACCCTCGGACAGGGGTTTAGATATGGCTACACCTTC. This gives the protein CASTLGQGFRYGYTF.